The following is a T cell receptor (beta chain) sequence with its context. Its antigen remains unknown. This entry comes from a study of shared clonotypes between healthy human individuals. Study results and limitations: What naive subsets generally showed was a larger estimated richness than memory subsets showed. A small donor pool kept down the genetic and exposure-history diversity that was represented. Only blood was sampled; tissue repertoires likely differ.

Positive CCR7 selection of CD45RO-negative cells yielded the naive CD8 cells, and terminally differentiated effector memory CD45RA+ cells were excluded. The CDR3 spans 14 residues. The ends were cut back, 1 base at V and 7 bases at J, with 13 bases in the middle. Germline V gene sequence: CDR1 SEHNR, CDR2 FQNEAQ (reference sequence). This table comes from immunoSEQ multiplex PCR, and its TCRdb copy is limited to in-frame clones, with some not included. The sample yields approximately 2,000,000 clones, 90% to 95% seen once. The J gene is TRBJ1-1, the V gene TRBV7-9, with D perhaps TRBD1 (6 bases). The sequenced sample consisted of naive CD8+ T cells from PBMCs. The clonotype comes from a man between 18 and 35 years old in good health. Some clones in this sample may be carry-over from other donors' samples. As DNA, the CDR3 is TGTGCCAGCAGCTTAGTAGTACAGGGACGTGAAGCTTTCTTT. Amino acid sequence: CASSLVVQGREAFF. Full variable domain (missing parts from reference TRBV7-9 and TRBJ1-1): DTGVSQNPRHKITKRGQNVTFRCDPISEHNRLYWYRQTLGQGPEFLTYFQNEAQLEKSRLLSDRFSAERPKGSFSTLEIQRTEQGDSAMYLCASSLVVQGREAFFGQGTRLTVV.